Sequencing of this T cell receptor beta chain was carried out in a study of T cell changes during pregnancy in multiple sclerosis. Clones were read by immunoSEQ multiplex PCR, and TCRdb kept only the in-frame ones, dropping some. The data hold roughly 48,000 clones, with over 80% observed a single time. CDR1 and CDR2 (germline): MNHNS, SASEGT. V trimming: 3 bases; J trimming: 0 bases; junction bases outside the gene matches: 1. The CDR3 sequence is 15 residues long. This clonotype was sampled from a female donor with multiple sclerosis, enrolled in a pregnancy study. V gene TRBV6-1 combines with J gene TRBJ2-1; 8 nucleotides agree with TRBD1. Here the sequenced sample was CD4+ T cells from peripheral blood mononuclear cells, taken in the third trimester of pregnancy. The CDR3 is CASSEGTGSYNEQFF. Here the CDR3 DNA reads TGTGCCAGCAGTGAGGGGACAGGCTCCTACAATGAGCAGTTCTTC.